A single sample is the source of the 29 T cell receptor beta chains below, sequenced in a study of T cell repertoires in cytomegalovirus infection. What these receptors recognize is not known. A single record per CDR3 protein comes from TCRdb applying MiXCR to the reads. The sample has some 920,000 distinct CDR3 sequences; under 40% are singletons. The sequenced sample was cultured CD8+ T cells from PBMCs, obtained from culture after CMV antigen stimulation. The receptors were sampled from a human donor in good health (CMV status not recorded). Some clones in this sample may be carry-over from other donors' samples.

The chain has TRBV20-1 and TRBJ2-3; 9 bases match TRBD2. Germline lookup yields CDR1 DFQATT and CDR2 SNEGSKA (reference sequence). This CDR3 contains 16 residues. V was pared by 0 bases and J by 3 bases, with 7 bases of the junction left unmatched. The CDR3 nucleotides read TGCAGTGCTAGAGATCACGGCGGGGGGGCTACAGATACGCAGTATTTT. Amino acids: CSARDHGGGATDTQYF.

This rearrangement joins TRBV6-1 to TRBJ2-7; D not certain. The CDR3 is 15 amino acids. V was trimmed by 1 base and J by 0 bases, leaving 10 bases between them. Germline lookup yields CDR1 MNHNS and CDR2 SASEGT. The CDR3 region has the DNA TGTGCCAGCAGTGAAGGAGGTACCGACTCCTACGAGCAGTACTTC. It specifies CASSEGGTDSYEQYF.

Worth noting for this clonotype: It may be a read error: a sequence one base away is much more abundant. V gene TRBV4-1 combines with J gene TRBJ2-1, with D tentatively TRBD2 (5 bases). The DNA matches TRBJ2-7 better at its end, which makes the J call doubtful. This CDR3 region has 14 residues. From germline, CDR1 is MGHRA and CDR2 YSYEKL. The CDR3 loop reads CASSQGTDYNEQYF. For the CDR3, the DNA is TGCGCCAGCAGCCAAGGGACTGACTACAATGAGCAGTACTTC.

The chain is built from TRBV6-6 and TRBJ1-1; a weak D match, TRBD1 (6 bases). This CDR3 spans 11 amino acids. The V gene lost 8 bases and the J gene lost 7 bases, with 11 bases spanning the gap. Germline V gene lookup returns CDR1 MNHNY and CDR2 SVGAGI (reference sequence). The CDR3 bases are TGTGCCAGCGTAACAGGGCTTGAAGCTTTCTTT. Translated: CASVTGLEAFF.

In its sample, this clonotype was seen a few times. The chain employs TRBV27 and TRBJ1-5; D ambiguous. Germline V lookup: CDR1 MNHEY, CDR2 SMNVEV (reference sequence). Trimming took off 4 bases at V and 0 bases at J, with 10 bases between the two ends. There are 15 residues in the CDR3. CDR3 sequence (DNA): TGTGCCAGCAGTTCCGGATCATATAGCAATCAGCCCCAGCATTTT. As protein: CASSSGSYSNQPQHF.

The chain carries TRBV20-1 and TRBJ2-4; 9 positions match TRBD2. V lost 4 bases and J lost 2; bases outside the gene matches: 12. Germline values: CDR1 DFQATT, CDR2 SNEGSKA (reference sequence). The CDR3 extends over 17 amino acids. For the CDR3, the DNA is TGCAGTGCTAAAGCTGGCGGGGGGGCCTTGACCAAAAACATTCAGTACTTC. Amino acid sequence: CSAKAGGGALTKNIQYF.

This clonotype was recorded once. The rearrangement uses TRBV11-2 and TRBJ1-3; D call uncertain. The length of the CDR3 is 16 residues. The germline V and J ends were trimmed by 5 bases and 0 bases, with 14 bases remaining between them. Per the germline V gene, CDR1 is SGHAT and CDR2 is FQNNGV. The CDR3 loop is CASSAGLLVSGNTIYF. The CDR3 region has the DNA TGTGCCAGCAGCGCCGGACTGCTCGTCTCTGGAAACACCATATATTTT. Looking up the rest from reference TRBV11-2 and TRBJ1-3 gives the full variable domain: EAGVAQSPRYKIIEKRQSVAFWCNPISGHATLYWYQQILGQGPKLLIQFQNNGVVDDSQLPKDRFSAERLKGVDSTLKIQPAKLEDSAVYLCASSAGLLVSGNTIYFGEGSWLTVV.

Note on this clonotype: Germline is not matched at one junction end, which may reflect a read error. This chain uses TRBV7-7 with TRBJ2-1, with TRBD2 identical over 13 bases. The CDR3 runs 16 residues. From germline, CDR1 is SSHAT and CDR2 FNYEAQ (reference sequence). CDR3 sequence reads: CASSLGLAGVPNEQFF. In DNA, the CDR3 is TGTGCTAGCAGCTTAGGACTAGCGGGGGTTCCCAATGAGCAGTTCTTC.

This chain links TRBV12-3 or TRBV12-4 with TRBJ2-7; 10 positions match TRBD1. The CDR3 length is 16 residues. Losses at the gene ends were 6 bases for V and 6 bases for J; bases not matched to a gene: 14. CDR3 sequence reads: CASSLGGTGAWGEQYV. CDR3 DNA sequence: TGTGCCAGCAGCCTAGGAGGGACAGGGGCCTGGGGCGAGCAGTACGTC.

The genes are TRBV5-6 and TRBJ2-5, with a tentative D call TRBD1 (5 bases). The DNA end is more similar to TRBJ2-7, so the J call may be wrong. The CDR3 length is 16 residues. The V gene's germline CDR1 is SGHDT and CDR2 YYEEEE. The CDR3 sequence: CASSLGGRPKPYEQYF. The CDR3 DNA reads TGTGCCAGCAGCTTGGGGGGCAGGCCCAAACCCTACGAGCAGTACTTC.

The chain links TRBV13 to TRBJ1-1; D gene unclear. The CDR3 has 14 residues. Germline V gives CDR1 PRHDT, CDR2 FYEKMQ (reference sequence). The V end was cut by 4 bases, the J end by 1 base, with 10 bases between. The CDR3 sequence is CASSSRTRNTEAFF. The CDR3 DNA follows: TGTGCCAGCAGCTCGAGAACTAGGAACACTGAAGCTTTCTTT.

The CDR3 is CASSQNDRAIQLPNTGELFF. The CDR3 DNA follows: TGCGCCAGCAGCCAAAATGACAGGGCTATTCAACTTCCGAACACCGGGGAGCTGTTTTTT. The chain joins TRBV4-3 to TRBJ2-2; TRBD1 agrees at 7 bases. CDR1 and CDR2 from the germline V gene are LGHNA and YSLEER. The CDR3 totals 20 residues. V dropped 2 bases and J dropped 0; count of bases not matched to a gene: 15.

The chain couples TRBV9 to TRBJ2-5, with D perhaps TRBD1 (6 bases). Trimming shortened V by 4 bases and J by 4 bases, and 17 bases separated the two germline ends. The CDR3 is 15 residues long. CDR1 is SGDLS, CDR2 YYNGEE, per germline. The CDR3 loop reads CASSSDMEQGETQYF. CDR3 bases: TGTGCCAGCAGCTCAGATATGGAACAGGGAGAGACCCAGTACTTC.

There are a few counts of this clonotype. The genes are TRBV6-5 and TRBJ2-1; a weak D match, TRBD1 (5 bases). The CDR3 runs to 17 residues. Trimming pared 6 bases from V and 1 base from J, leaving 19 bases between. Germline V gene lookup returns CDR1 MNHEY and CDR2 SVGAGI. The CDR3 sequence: CASSGPKGRSSYNEQFF. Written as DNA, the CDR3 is TGTGCCAGCAGCGGTCCAAAGGGGCGCTCATCCTACAATGAGCAGTTCTTC.

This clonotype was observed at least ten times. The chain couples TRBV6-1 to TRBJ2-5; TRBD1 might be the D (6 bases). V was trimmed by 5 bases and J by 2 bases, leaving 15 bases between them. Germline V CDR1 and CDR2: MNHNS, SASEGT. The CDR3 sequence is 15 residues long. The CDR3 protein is CASSTEQGAQETQYF. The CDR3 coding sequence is TGTGCCAGCAGTACTGAACAGGGAGCTCAAGAGACCCAGTACTTC.

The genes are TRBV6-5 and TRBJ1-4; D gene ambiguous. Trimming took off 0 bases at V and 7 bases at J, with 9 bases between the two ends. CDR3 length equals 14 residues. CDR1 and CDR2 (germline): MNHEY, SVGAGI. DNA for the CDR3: TGTGCCAGCAGTTACTCGATTTTGGGTGAAAAACTGTTTTTT. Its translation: CASSYSILGEKLFF.

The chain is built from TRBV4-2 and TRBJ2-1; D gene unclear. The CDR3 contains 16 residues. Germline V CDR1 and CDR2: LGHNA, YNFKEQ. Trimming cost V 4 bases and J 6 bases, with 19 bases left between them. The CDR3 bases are TGTGCCAGCAGCCCAGCCACCCCTAAACTCGGCAATGAGCAGTTCTTC. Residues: CASSPATPKLGNEQFF.

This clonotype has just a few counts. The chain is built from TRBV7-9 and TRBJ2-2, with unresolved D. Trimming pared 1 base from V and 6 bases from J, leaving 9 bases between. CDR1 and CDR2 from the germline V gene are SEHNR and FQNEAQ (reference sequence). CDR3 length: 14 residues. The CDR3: CASSLGSSAGELFF. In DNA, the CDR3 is TGTGCCAGCAGCTTAGGATCAAGCGCCGGGGAGCTGTTTTTT.

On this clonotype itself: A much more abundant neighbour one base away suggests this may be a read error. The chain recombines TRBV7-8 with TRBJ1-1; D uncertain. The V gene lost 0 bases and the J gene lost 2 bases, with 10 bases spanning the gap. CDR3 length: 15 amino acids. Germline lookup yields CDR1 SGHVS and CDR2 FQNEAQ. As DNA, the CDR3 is TGTGCCAGCAGCTTAGCTACAGAGTCCAACACTGAAGCTTTCTTT. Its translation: CASSLATESNTEAFF.

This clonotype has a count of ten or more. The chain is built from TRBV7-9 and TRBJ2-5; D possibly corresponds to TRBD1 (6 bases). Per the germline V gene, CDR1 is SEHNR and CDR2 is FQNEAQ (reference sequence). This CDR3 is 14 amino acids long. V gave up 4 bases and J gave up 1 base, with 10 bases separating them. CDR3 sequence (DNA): TGTGCCAGCAGCTCCGGGACATTCCAAGAGACCCAGTACTTC. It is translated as CASSSGTFQETQYF.

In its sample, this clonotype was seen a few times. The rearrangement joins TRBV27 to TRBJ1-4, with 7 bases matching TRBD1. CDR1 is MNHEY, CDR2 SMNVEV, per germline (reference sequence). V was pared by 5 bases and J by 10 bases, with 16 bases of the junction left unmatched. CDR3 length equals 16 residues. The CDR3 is CASSLYYRGPSGKLFF. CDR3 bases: TGTGCCAGCAGTCTTTATTACAGGGGACCGTCAGGAAAACTGTTTTTT.

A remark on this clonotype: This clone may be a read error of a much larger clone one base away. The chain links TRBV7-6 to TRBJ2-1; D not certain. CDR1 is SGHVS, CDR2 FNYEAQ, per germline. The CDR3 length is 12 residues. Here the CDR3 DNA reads TGTTCCATCCTTGGGCCCGGCAATGAGCAGTTCTTC. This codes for CSILGPGNEQFF.

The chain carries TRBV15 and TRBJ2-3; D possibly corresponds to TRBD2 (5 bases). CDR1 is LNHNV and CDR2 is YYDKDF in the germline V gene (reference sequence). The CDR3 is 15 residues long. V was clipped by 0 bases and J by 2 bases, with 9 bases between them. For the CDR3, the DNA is TGTGCCACCAGCAGAGATGCCGGGGACACAGATACGCAGTATTTT. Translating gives CATSRDAGDTDTQYF.

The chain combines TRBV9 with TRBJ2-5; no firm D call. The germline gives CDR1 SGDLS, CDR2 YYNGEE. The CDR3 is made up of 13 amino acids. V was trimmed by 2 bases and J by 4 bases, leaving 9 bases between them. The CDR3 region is CASSVTQGETQYF. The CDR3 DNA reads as TGTGCCAGCAGCGTGACGCAAGGAGAGACCCAGTACTTC.

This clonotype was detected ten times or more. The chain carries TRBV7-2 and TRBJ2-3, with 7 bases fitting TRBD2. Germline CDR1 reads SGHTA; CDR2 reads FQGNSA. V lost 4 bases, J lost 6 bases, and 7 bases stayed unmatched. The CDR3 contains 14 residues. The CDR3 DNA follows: TGTGCCAGCAGCTGGAGCGGGGCCCCGGATACGCAGTATTTT. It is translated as CASSWSGAPDTQYF.

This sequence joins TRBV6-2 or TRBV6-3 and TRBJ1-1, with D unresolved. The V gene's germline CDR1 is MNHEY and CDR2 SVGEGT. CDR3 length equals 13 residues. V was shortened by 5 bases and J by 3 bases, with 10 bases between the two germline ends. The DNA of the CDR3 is TGTGCCAGCAGTGGCCCCCGGTACACTGAAGCTTTCTTT. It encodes CASSGPRYTEAFF.

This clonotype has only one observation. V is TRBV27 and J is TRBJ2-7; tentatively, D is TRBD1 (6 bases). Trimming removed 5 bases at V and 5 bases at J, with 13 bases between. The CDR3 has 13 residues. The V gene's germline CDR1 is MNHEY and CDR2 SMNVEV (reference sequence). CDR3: CASSRGKVDEQYF. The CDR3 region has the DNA TGTGCCAGCAGTAGGGGGAAGGTCGACGAGCAGTACTTC.

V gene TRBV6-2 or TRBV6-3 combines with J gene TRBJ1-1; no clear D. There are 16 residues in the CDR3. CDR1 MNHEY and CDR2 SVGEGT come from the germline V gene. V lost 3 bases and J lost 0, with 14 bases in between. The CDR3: CASSYRPYYMNTEAFF. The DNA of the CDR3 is TGTGCCAGCAGTTATCGACCGTACTACATGAACACTGAAGCTTTCTTT.

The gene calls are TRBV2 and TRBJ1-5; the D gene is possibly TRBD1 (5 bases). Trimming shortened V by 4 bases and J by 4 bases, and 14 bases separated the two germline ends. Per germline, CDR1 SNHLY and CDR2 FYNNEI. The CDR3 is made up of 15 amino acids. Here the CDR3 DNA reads TGTGCCAGCAGTGTCCCGTCGGCAGGGAATCAGCCCCAGCATTTT. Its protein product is CASSVPSAGNQPQHF. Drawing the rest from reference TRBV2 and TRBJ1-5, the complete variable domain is EPEVTQTPSHQVTQMGQEVILRCVPISNHLYFYWYRQILGQKVEFLVSFYNNEISEKSEIFDDQFSVERPDGSNFTLKIRSTKLEDSAMYFCASSVPSAGNQPQHFGDGTRLSIL.